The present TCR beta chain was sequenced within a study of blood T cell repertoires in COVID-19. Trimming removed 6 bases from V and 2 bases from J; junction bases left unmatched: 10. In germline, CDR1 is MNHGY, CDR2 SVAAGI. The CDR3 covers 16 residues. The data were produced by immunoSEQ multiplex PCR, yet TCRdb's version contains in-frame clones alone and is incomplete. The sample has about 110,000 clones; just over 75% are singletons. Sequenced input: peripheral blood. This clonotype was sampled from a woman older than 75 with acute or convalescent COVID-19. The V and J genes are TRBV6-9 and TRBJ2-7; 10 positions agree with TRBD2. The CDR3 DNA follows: TGTGCCAGCAGCAACCGTGGCAGCGGGGGGGCCTACGAGCAGTACTTC. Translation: CASSNRGSGGAYEQYF.